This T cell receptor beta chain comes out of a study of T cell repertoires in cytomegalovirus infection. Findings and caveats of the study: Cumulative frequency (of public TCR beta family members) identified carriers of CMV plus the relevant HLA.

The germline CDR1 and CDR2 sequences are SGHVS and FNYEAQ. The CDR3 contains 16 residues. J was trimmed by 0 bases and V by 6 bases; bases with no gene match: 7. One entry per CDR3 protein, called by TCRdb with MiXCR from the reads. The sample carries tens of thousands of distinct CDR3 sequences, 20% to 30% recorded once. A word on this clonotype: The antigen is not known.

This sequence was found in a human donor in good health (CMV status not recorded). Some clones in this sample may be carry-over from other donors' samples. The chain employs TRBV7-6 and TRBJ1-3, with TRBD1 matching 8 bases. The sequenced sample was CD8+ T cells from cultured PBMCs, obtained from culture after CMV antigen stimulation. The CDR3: CASSFTGGISGNTIYF. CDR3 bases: TGTGCCAGCAGTTTTACAGGGGGAATCTCTGGAAACACCATATATTTT.